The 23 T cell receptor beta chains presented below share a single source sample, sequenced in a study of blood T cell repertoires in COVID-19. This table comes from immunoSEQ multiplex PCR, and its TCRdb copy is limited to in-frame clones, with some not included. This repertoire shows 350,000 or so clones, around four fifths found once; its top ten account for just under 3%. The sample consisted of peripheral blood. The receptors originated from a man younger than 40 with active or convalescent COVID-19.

The CDR3 spells CASSHIPVSGAGELFF. DNA for the CDR3: TGTGCCAGCAGCCACATCCCCGTGTCGGGGGCCGGGGAGCTGTTTTTT. The chain links TRBV3-1 (or the pseudogene TRBV3-2) to TRBJ2-2, with D perhaps TRBD2 (6 bases). The CDR3 has 16 residues. The germline gives CDR1 LGHDT, CDR2 YNNKEL (reference sequence). Trimming took off 3 bases at V and 6 bases at J, with 17 bases between the two ends.

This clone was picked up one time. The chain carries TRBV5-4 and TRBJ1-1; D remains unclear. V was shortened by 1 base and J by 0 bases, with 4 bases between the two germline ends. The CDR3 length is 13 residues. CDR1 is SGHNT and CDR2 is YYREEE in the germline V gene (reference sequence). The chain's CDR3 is CASSLPMNTEAFF. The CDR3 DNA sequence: TGTGCCAGCAGCTTGCCCATGAACACTGAAGCTTTCTTT. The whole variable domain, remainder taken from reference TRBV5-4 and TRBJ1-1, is ETGVTQSPTHLIKTRGQQVTLRCSSQSGHNTVSWYQQALGQGPQFIFQYYREEENGRGNFPPRFSGLQFPNYSSELNVNALELDDSALYLCASSLPMNTEAFFGQGTRLTVV.

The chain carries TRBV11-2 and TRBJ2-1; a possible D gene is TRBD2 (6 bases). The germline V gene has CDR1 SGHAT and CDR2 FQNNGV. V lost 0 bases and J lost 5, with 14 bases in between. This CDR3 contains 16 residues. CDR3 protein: CASSLEGGRYDNEQFF. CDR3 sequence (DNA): TGTGCCAGCAGCTTAGAAGGAGGGCGGTACGACAATGAGCAGTTCTTC.

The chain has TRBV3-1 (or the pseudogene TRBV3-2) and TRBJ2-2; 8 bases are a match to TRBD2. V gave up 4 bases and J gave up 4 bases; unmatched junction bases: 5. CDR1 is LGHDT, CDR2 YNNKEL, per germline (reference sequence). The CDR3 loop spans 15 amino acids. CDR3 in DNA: TGTGCCAGCAGCCCCAGCGGGACTAGCACCGGGGAGCTGTTTTTT. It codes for CASSPSGTSTGELFF.

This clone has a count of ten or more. The CDR3 here is CASMAVAGGPFPYEQYF. In DNA, the CDR3 is TGTGCCAGCATGGCGGTAGCGGGAGGGCCTTTCCCCTACGAGCAGTACTTC. V is TRBV7-8 and J is TRBJ2-7, with 11 bases identical to TRBD2. This CDR3 contains 17 residues. Germline CDR1 reads SGHVS; CDR2 reads FQNEAQ. V trimming: 7 bases; J trimming: 2 bases; junction bases outside the gene matches: 13.

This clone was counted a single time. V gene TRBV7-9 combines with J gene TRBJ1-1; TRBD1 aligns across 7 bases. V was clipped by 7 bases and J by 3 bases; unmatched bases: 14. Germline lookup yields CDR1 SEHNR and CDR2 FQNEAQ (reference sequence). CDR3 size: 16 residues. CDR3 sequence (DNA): TGTGCCAGCACCCCCGGATGGCGCCAGGGGGACACTGAAGCTTTCTTT. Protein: CASTPGWRQGDTEAFF. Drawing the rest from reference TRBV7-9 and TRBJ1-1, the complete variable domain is DTGVSQNPRHKITKRGQNVTFRCDPISEHNRLYWYRQTLGQGPEFLTYFQNEAQLEKSRLLSDRFSAERPKGSFSTLEIQRTEQGDSAMYLCASTPGWRQGDTEAFFGQGTRLTVV.

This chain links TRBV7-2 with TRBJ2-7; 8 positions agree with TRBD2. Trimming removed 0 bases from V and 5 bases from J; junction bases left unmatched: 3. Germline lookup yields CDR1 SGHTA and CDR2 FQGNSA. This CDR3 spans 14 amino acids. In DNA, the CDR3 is TGTGCCAGCAGCTTAGCCGGACTAGCCCACGAGCAGTACTTC. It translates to CASSLAGLAHEQYF.

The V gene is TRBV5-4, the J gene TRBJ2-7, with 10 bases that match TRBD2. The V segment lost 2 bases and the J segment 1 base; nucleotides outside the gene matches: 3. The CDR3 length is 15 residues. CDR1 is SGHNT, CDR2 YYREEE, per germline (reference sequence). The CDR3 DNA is TGTGCCAGCAGCTTCGGACTAGCGGTTTCCTACGAGCAGTACTTC. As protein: CASSFGLAVSYEQYF.

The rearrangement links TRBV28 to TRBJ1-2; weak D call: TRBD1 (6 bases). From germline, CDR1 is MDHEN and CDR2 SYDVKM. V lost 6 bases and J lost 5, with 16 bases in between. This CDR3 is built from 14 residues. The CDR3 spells CASRQPGQSYGYTF. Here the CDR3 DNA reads TGTGCCAGCAGGCAACCCGGACAGTCTTATGGCTACACCTTC.

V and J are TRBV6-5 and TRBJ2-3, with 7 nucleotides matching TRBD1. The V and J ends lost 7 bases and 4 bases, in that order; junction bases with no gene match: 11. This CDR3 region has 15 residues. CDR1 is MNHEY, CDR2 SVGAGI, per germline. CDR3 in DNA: TGTGCCAGCACTCAAAGGGGGCTAGCCCCAGATACGCAGTATTTT. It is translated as CASTQRGLAPDTQYF.

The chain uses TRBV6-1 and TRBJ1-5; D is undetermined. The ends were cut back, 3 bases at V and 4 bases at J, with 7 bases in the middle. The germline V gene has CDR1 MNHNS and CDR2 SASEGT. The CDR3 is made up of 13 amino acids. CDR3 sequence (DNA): TGTGCCAGCAGTGACGGTTTTAATCAGCCCCAGCATTTT. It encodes CASSDGFNQPQHF.

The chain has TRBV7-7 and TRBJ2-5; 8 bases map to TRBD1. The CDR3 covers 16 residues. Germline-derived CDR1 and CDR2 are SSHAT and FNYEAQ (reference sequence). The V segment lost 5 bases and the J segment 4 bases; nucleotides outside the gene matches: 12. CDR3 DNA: TGTGCCAGCAGCGCTCCCGGGACAGGTGTTGGAGAGACCCAGTACTTC. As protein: CASSAPGTGVGETQYF.

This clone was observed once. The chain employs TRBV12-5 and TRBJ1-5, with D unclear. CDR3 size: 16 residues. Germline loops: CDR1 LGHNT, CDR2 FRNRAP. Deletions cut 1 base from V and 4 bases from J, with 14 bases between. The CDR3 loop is CASGLDSQILNQPQHF. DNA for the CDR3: TGTGCTAGTGGTTTGGATTCCCAGATTTTGAATCAGCCCCAGCATTTT.

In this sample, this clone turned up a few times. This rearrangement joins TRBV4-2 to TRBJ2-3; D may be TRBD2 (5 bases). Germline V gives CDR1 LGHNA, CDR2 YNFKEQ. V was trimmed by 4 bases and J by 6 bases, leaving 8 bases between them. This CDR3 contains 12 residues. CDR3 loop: CASSPQRDTQYF. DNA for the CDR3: TGTGCCAGCAGCCCTCAGCGGGATACGCAGTATTTT.

CDR3 residues: CAWSATGPVYGYTF. In nucleotides, the CDR3 is TGTGCCTGGAGTGCCACAGGTCCTGTCTATGGCTACACCTTC. J is TRBJ1-2 and V is TRBV30; weak D call: TRBD1 (5 bases). This CDR3 is built from 14 residues. Trimming cost V 1 base and J 4 bases, with 13 bases left between them. Germline CDR1 and CDR2: GTSNPN and SVGIG (reference sequence).

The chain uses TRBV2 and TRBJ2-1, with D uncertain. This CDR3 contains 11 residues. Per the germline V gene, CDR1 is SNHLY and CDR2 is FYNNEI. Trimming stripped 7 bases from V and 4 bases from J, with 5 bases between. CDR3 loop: CASKQYNEQFF. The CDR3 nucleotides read TGTGCCAGCAAACAATACAATGAGCAGTTCTTC.

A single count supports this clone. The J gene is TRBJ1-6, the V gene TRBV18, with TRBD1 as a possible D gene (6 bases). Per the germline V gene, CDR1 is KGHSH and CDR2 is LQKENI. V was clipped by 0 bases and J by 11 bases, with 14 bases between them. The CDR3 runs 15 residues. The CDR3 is CASSPPGAGGAPLHF. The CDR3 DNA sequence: TGTGCCAGCTCACCACCGGGGGCGGGGGGTGCACCCCTCCACTTT.

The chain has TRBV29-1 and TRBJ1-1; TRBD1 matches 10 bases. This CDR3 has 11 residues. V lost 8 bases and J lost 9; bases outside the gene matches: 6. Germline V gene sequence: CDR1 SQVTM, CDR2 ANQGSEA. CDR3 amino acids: CSSGTGAQAFF. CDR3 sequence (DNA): TGCAGCTCCGGGACAGGGGCCCAAGCTTTCTTT.

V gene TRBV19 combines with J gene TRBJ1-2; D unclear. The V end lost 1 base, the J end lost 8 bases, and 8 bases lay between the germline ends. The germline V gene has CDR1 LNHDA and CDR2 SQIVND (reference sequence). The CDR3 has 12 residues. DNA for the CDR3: TGTGCCAGTAGTATAGGGAGAGGGGGCTACACCTTC. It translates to CASSIGRGGYTF.

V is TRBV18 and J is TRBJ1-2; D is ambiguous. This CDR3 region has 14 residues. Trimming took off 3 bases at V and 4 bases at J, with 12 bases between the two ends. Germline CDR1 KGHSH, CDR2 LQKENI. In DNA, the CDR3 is TGTGCCAGCTCACCGGGCCAAAGTACCTATGGCTACACCTTC. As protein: CASSPGQSTYGYTF.

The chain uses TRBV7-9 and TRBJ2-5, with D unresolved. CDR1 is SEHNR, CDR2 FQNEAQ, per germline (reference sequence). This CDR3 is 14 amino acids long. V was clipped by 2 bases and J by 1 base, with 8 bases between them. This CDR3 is CASSLPQPQETQYF. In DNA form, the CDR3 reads TGTGCCAGCAGCTTACCACAGCCCCAAGAGACCCAGTACTTC.

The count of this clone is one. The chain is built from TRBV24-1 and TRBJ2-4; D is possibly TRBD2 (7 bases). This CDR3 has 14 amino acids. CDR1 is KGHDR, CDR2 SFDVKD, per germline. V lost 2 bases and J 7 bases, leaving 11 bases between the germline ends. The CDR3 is CATSDSRGLNIQYF. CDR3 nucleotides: TGTGCCACCAGTGATTCGCGGGGGCTGAACATTCAGTACTTC.

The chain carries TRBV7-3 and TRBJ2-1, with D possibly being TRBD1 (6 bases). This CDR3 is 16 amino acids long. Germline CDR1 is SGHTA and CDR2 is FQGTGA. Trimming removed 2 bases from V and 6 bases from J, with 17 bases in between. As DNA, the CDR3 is TGTGCCAGCAGCTTAGGTGGCGAGGGGGTAGGCAATGAGCAGTTCTTC. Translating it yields CASSLGGEGVGNEQFF.